This T cell receptor (beta chain) was identified in a study of T-cell memory formation after mild COVID-19. TCRdb ran MiXCR on the 5' RACE reads and lists one entry per CDR3 protein. The data show approximately 290,000 distinct CDR3 sequences, less than 20% seen once. In this sample, this clonotype turned up a few times. Sequencing used PBMCs or a T cell subset sorted from them (not recorded which). This receptor was identified in a man younger than 35 who had mild COVID-19 (a few samples of this study predate the infection). Cell type and time point are not known.

As DNA, the CDR3 is TGTGCCACCAGCAGAGAGACAGATCTCTATGGCTACACCTTC. It is translated as CATSRETDLYGYTF. The chain uses TRBV15 and TRBJ1-2; D perhaps matches TRBD1 (5 bases). V dropped 0 bases and J dropped 4 bases, with 9 bases sitting between them. The CDR3 sequence is 14 residues long. CDR1 and CDR2 (germline): LNHNV, YYDKDF (reference sequence).